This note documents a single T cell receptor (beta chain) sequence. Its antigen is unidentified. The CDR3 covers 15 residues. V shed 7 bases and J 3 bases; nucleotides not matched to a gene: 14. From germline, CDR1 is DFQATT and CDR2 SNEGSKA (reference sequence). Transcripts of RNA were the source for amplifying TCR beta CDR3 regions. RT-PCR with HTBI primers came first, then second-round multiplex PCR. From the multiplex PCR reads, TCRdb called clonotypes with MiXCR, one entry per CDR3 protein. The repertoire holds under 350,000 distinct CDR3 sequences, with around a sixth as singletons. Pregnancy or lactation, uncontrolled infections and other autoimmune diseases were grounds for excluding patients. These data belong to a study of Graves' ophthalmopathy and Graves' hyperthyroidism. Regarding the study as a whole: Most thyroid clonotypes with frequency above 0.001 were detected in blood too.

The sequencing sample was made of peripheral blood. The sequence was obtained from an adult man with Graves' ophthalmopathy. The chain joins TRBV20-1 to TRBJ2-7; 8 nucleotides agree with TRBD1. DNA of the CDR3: TGCAGTGGGATCGGACAGGGCCACCTGAACTACGAGCAGTACTTC. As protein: CSGIGQGHLNYEQYF.